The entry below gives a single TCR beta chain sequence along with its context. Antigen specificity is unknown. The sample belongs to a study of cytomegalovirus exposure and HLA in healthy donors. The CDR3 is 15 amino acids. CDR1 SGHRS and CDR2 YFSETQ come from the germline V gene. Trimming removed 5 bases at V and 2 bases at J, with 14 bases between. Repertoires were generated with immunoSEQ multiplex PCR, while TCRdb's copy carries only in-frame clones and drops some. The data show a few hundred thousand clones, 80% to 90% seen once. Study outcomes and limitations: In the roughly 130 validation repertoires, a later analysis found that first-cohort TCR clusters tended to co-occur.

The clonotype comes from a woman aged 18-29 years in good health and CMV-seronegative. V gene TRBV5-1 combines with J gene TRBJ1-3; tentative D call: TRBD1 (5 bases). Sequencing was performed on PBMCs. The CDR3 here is CASSPGTDAGNTIYF. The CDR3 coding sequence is TGCGCCAGCAGTCCCGGGACTGACGCTGGAAACACCATATATTTT. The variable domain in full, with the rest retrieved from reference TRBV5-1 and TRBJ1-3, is KAGVTQTPRYLIKTRGQQVTLSCSPISGHRSVSWYQQTPGQGLQFLFEYFSETQRNKGNFPGRFSGRQFSNSRSEMNVSTLELGDSALYLCASSPGTDAGNTIYFGEGSWLTVV.